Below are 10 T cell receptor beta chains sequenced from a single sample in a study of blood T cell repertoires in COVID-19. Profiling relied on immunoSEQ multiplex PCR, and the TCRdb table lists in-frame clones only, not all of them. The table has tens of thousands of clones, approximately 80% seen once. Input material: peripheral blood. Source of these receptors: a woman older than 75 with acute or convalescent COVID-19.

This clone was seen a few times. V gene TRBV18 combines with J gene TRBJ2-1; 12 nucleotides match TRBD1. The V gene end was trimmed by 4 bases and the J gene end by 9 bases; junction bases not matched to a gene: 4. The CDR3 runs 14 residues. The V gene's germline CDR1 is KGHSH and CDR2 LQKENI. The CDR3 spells CASSRGQGAGEQFF. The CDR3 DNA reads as TGTGCCAGCTCACGGGGACAGGGGGCCGGTGAGCAGTTCTTC.

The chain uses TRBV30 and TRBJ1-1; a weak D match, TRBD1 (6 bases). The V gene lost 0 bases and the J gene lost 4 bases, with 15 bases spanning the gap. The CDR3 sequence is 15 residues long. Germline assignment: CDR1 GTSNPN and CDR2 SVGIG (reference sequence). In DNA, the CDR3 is TGTGCCTGGAGTGTACAGTGGGGAGGGGGCACTGAAGCTTTCTTT. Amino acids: CAWSVQWGGGTEAFF. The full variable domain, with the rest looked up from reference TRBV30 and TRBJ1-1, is SQTIHQWPATLVQPVGSPLSLECTVEGTSNPNLYWYRQAAGRGLQLLFYSVGIGQISSEVPQNLSASRPQDRQFILSSKKLLLSDSGFYLCAWSVQWGGGTEAFFGQGTRLTVV.

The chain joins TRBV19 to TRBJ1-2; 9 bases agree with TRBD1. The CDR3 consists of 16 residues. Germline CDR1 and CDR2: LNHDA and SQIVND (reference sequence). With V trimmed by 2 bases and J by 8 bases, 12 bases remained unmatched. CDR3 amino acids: CASSIPGTGGYGGYTF. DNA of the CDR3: TGTGCCAGTAGTATACCAGGCACAGGGGGCTATGGAGGCTACACCTTC.

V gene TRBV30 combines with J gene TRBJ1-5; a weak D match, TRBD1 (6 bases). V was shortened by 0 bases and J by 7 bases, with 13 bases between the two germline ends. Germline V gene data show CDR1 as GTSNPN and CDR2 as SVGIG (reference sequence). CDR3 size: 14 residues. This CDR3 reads CAWSVGQRGQPQHF. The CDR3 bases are TGTGCCTGGAGTGTCGGACAGAGGGGACAGCCCCAGCATTTT.

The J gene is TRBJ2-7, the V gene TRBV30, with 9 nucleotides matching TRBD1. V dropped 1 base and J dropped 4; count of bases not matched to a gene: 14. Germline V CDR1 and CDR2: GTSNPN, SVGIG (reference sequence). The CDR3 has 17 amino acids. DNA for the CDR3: TGTGCCTGGAGTGGGGGAACGACAGGGGGATATCTGTACGAGCAGTACTTC. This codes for CAWSGGTTGGYLYEQYF.

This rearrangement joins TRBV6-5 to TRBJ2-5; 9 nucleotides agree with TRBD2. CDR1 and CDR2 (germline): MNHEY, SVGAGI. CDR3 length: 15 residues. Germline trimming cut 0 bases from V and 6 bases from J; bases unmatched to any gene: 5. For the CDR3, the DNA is TGTGCCAGCAGTTACTCCGCGGGGGGGACTAAGACCCAGTACTTC. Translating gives CASSYSAGGTKTQYF.

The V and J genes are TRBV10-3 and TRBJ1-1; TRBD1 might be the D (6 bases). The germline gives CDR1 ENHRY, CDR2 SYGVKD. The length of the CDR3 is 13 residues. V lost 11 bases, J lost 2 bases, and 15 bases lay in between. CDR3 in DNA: TGTGCCGTCGAGGGGGGGAATAACACTGAAGCTTTCTTT. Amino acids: CAVEGGNNTEAFF.

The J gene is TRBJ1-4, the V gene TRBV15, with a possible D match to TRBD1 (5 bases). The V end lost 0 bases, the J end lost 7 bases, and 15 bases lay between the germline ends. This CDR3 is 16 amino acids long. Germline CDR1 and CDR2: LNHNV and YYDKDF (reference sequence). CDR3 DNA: TGTGCCACCAGCAGAGATAACGGAGGGGCTGGTGAAAAACTGTTTTTT. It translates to CATSRDNGGAGEKLFF.

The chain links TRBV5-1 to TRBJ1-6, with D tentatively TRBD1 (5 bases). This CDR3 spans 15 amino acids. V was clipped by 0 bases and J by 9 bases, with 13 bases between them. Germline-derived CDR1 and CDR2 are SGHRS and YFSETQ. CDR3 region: CASSLEQGPISPLHF. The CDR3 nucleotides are TGCGCCAGCAGCTTGGAGCAGGGTCCAATTTCACCCCTCCACTTT.

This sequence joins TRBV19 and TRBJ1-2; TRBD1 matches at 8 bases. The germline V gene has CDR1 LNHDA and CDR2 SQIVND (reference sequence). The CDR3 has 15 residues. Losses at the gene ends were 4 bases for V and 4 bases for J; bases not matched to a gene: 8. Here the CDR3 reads CASSTRQGQFYGYTF. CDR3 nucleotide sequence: TGTGCCAGTAGTACCCGACAGGGGCAATTCTATGGCTACACCTTC.